This TCR beta chain was sequenced in a study of OX40 agonist ivuxolimab in advanced cancers. Study in general: Earlier treatment with anti-PD-1, anti-PD-L1 or anti-CTLA-4 was permitted, and over 35% had received some.

Data came from immunoSEQ multiplex PCR; TCRdb stores just in-frame clones and leaves some out. There are approximately 66,000 clones in the sample; 85% to 90% occur only once, and about 1.2% lies in the top ten. Study-level results: Averaged across samples, CD8+ T cells carried more expanded clones than CD4+ did.

The CDR3 runs to 16 residues. Per the germline V gene, CDR1 is MNHEY and CDR2 is SMNVEV (reference sequence). The ends were cut back, 5 bases at V and 5 bases at J, with 21 bases in the middle. As regards this clone: Its antigen is not identified.

This specimen consisted of CD4+ or CD8+ T cells sorted from blood, obtained in a trial of the OX40 agonist ivuxolimab. This clonotype originated in an adult with an advanced solid tumor such as melanoma, head and neck, liver or kidney cancer. V and J are TRBV27 and TRBJ1-1; D gene uncertain. The CDR3 region has the DNA TGTGCCAGCAGTCCCTCGAGGCTCCCTTCGAGGACTGAAGCTTTCTTT. Translated, it gives CASSPSRLPSRTEAFF.